This TCR beta chain was obtained from a study of cytomegalovirus exposure and HLA in healthy donors. The CDR3 sequence is 16 residues long. Germline assignment: CDR1 SGHTA and CDR2 FQGNSA. V was trimmed by 1 base and J by 0 bases, leaving 10 bases between them. Use of 60 Vbeta and 13 Jbeta primers characterized the PCR. The table came from immunoSEQ multiplex PCR; TCRdb's copy has only in-frame clones and leaves some out. The sample carries roughly 100,000 clones, 75% to 85% recorded once. The chain links TRBV7-2 to TRBJ1-5; possible D gene TRBD1, 6 bases. The sequence came from a man younger than 45 in good health and CMV-seronegative. Sequenced material: PBMCs. The CDR3 nucleotides are TGTGCCAGCAGCTTAGGGACAGCTTATAGCAATCAGCCCCAGCATTTT. Its translation is CASSLGTAYSNQPQHF.